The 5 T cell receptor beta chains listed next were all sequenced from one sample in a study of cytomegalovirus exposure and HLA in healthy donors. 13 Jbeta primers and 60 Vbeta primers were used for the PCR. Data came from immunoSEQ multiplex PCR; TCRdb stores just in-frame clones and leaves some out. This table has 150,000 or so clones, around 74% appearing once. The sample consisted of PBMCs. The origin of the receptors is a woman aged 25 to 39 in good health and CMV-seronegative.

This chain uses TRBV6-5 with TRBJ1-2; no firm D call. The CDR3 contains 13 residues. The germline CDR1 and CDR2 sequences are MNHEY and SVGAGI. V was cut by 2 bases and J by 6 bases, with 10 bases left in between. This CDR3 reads CASSYGQADGYTF. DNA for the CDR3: TGTGCCAGCAGTTACGGGCAGGCCGATGGCTACACCTTC.

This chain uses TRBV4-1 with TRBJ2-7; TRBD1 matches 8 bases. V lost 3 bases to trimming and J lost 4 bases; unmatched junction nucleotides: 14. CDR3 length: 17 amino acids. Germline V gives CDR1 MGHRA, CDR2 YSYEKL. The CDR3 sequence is CASSQAVPGTGPYEQYF. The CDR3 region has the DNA TGCGCCAGCAGCCAGGCCGTTCCCGGGACAGGTCCTTACGAGCAGTACTTC.

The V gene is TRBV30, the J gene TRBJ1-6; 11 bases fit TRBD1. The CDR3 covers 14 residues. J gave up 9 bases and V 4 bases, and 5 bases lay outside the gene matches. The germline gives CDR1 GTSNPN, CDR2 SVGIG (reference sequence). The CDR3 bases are TGTGCCTGGATTCCGGGACAGGGGGGTTCACCCCTCCACTTT. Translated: CAWIPGQGGSPLHF.

In DNA, the CDR3 is TGTGCCAGCAGTTTTTTCGGGGGTTCCTACGAGCAGTACTTC. Translation: CASSFFGGSYEQYF. The chain combines TRBV27 with TRBJ2-7; D possibly corresponds to TRBD2 (6 bases). The CDR3 consists of 14 residues. From germline, CDR1 is MNHEY and CDR2 SMNVEV (reference sequence). The V gene lost 3 bases and the J gene lost 1 base, with 10 bases spanning the gap.

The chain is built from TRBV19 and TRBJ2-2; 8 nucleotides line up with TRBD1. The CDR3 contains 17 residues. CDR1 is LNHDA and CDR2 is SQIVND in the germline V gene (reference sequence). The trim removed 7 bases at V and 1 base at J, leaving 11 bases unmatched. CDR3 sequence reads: CASTTSTGTGNTGELFF. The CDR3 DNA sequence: TGTGCCAGTACCACCTCAACCGGGACAGGGAACACCGGGGAGCTGTTTTTT.